These 10 T cell receptor beta chains originate from one sample sequenced in a study of blood T cells in healthy people across ages. Through a sample-barcoded 5' primer and a J-beta primer mix, a second PCR was run for about 6 to 11 cycles. TCRdb processed the 5' RACE reads anew with MiXCR; each CDR3 protein has one entry. The sample gives approximately 830,000 distinct CDR3 sequences, under 80% of which show up once; roughly 25% is in the top ten. The sequencing input was blood. The receptors were gathered from a man aged 25-45 years in good health.

On this clonotype itself: One end of the junction is discordant with germline, which a read error may explain. The chain links TRBV3-1 to TRBJ1-2, with TRBD1 as a possible D gene (5 bases). Per the germline V gene, CDR1 is LGHDT and CDR2 is YNNKEL (reference sequence). CDR3 length: 15 residues. In DNA form, the CDR3 reads TGTGCCAGTAGCCAAGCTGAACGGGGGTACTGGGGCTACACCTTC. It codes for CASSQAERGYWGYTF.

This clonotype has a handful of counts. The chain uses TRBV18 and TRBJ2-7; 7 bases align to TRBD1. This CDR3 contains 14 residues. Trimming took 3 bases from V and 2 from J; bases not matched to a gene: 4. Per the germline V gene, CDR1 is KGHSH and CDR2 is LQKENI. CDR3 sequence: CASSPQGDAYEQYF. In nucleotides, the CDR3 is TGTGCCAGCTCACCCCAGGGGGACGCCTACGAGCAGTACTTC.

This clonotype was picked up a small number of times. The DNA of the CDR3 is TGCAGTGCTCCTCCGGACAGGCCATACACCAATCTATACGAGCAGTACTTC. It is translated as CSAPPDRPYTNLYEQYF. This chain links TRBV20-1 with TRBJ2-4, with 7 bases fitting TRBD1. The closer fit of TRBJ2-7 to the DNA end suggests the J call may be wrong. This CDR3 spans 17 amino acids. In germline, CDR1 is DFQATT, CDR2 SNEGSKA (reference sequence).

The rearrangement uses TRBV7-3 and TRBJ2-1, with 10 bases identical to TRBD1. The J segment lost 5 bases and the V segment lost 3 bases, leaving 7 bases of the junction unmatched. This CDR3 spans 16 amino acids. Germline loops: CDR1 SGHTA, CDR2 FQGTGA. The CDR3 loop is CASSFLRDRGNNEQFF. CDR3 in DNA: TGTGCCAGCAGCTTCCTCCGGGACAGGGGAAACAATGAGCAGTTCTTC.

The chain uses TRBV4-1 and TRBJ2-5; D is perhaps TRBD2 (6 bases). Germline V gene lookup returns CDR1 MGHRA and CDR2 YSYEKL. The CDR3 has 15 residues. Trimming removed 0 bases from V and 2 bases from J, with 10 bases in between. The CDR3, as DNA: TGCGCCAGCAGCCAAGACCGGACTACGCAAGAGACCCAGTACTTC. Translation: CASSQDRTTQETQYF.

V gene TRBV15 combines with J gene TRBJ2-4; D tentatively fits TRBD1 or TRBD2 (5 bases each). The end of the DNA fits TRBJ2-7 better, so the J call may be wrong. This CDR3 contains 16 residues. Germline values: CDR1 LNHNV, CDR2 YYDKDF (reference sequence). The DNA for the CDR3 is TGTGCCACCAGCAGCCGGGGACCTCTGATCACCTACGAGCAGTACTTC. Its protein product is CATSSRGPLITYEQYF.

The chain carries TRBV6-1 and TRBJ2-4; possible D gene TRBD1, 5 bases. CDR3 length: 13 amino acids. V dropped 6 bases and J dropped 13 bases, with 19 bases sitting between them. Germline CDR1 reads MNHNS; CDR2 reads SASEGT. The CDR3 loop reads CASRGQGETVQYF. The CDR3, as DNA: TGTGCCAGCAGAGGACAAGGGGAAACGGTGCAGTACTTC.

This clonotype was detected only a few times. The J gene is TRBJ2-4, the V gene TRBV7-2, with 10 bases lining up with TRBD1. Germline trimming cut 3 bases from V and 12 bases from J; bases unmatched to any gene: 8. The CDR3 length is 14 residues. The germline gives CDR1 SGHTA, CDR2 FQGNSA. CDR3 sequence: CASSLGGQGPTQYF. The CDR3 DNA reads as TGTGCCAGCAGCTTGGGGGGACAGGGGCCTACTCAGTACTTC.

The chain uses TRBV20-1 and TRBJ2-1; 9 bases match TRBD2. This CDR3 is built from 14 residues. Germline CDR1 and CDR2: DFQATT and SNEGSKA (reference sequence). Losses at the gene ends were 3 bases for V and 7 bases for J; bases not matched to a gene: 7. CDR3 DNA: TGCAGTGCTAGTTCCCTAGCGGGAACTAATGAGCAGTTCTTC. This translates into CSASSLAGTNEQFF.

V usage is TRBV10-3 and J usage is TRBJ2-7, with 8 positions matching TRBD1. Germline loops: CDR1 ENHRY, CDR2 SYGVKD. The CDR3 runs 14 residues. After removal of 4 bases from V and 4 bases from J, the junction contained 6 bases not matched to a gene. CDR3 nucleotide sequence: TGTGCCATCAGTGTTGGGGGACAGGAATACGAGCAGTACTTC. Translating gives CAISVGGQEYEQYF.